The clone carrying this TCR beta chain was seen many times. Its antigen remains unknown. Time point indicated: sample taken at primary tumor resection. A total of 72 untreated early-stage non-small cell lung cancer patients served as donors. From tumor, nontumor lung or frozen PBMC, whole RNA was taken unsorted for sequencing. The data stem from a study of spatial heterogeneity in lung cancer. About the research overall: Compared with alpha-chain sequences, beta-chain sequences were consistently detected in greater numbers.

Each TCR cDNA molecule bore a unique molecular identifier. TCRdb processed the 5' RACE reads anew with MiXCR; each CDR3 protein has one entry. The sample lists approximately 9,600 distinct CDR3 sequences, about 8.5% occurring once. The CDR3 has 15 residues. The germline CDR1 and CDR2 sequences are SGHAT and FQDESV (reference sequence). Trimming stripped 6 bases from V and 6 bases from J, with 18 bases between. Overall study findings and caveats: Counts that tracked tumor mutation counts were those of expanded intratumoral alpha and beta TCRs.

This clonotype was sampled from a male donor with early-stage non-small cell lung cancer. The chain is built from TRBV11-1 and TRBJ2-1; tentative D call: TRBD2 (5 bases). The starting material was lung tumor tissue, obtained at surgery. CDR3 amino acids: CASSPDGVHGNEQFF. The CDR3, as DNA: TGTGCCAGCAGTCCAGACGGGGTACATGGCAATGAGCAGTTCTTC.